These T cell receptor beta chains were read from a single sample in a study of T cell responses to AZD1222 COVID-19 vaccine. The repertoire was sequenced with immunoSEQ multiplex PCR; TCRdb's copy has only in-frame clones and lacks some. Here the sample spans 100,000 to 150,000 clones, roughly nine tenths being singletons. Sequencing used peripheral blood, obtained on day 0 of AZD1222 vaccination. All receptors come from an adult in good health. Both conserved end residues are part of each CDR3. The D gene is left open where the match is weak. Clone sizes are given selectively: once, few, many, or a class where the clone is expanded.

J: TRBJ1-2
D: TRBD1
size: .
V: TRBV24-1
DNA: TGTGCCACCAGTGACGTACAGGGGGCCAGGAATGGCTACACCTTC
CDR3: CATSDVQGARNGYTF

J: TRBJ1-5
D: .
size: .
V: TRBV6-1
DNA: TGTGCCAGCAGTGATAGAAGCAATCAGCCCCAGCATTTT
CDR3: CASSDRSNQPQHF

J: TRBJ2-1
D: .
size: .
V: TRBV7-3
DNA: TGTGCCAGCGCCGCCTCGGACGGGAATGAGCAGTTCTTC
CDR3: CASAASDGNEQFF

J: TRBJ2-5
D: .
size: .
V: TRBV14
DNA: TGTGCCAGCAGCCAAACCCGCACGACGACCCAGTACTTC
CDR3: CASSQTRTTTQYF

J: TRBJ1-2
D: .
size: .
V: TRBV6-5
DNA: TGTGCCAGCAGTCCTAGGGCAGCCTATGGCTACACCTTC
CDR3: CASSPRAAYGYTF

J: TRBJ2-7
D: .
size: .
V: TRBV10-3
DNA: TGTGCCATCAGTGAGTTTGAGTACAACGAGCAGTACTTC
CDR3: CAISEFEYNEQYF

J: TRBJ2-2
D: TRBD1
size: .
V: TRBV2
DNA: TGTGCCAGCGGAGGACAGGGGGGAGTCGGGGAGCTGTTTTTT
CDR3: CASGGQGGVGELFF

J: TRBJ1-2
D: .
size: .
V: TRBV28
DNA: TGTGCCAGCAGTTTTTCCGTAGACGGTCGGCCCCTCTATGGCTACACCTTC
CDR3: CASSFSVDGRPLYGYTF

J: TRBJ1-2
D: .
size: few
V: TRBV6-1
DNA: TGTGCCAGCAGTGATCCGGGGGCCATTAACTATGGCTACACCTTC
CDR3: CASSDPGAINYGYTF

J: TRBJ1-5
D: .
size: once
V: TRBV7-2
DNA: TGTGCCAGCAGCTTAGGGACTTCTTTCGCGCCCCAGCATTTT
CDR3: CASSLGTSFAPQHF

J: TRBJ2-3
D: .
size: few
V: TRBV5-1
DNA: TGCGCCAGCAGCCCAGACTCGGCGGGGTCCACAGATACGCAGTATTTT
CDR3: CASSPDSAGSTDTQYF

J: TRBJ2-1
D: .
size: .
V: TRBV14
DNA: TGTGCCAGCAGCCAAGTCCCTGTCCATGAGCAGTTCTTC
CDR3: CASSQVPVHEQFF

J: TRBJ1-1
D: .
size: once
V: TRBV20-1
DNA: TGCAGTGCTAGTGATGGGTACAGCACTGAAGCTTTCTTT
CDR3: CSASDGYSTEAFF

J: TRBJ2-7
D: TRBD1
size: .
V: TRBV18
DNA: TGTGCCAGCTCACCACCGGACAGGGGGCTCTACGAGCAGTACTTC
CDR3: CASSPPDRGLYEQYF

J: TRBJ1-5
D: .
size: .
V: TRBV2
DNA: TGTGCCAGCAGTGATGGAAATCAGCCCCAGCATTTT
CDR3: CASSDGNQPQHF

J: TRBJ2-7
D: TRBD2
size: .
V: TRBV12-3/TRBV12-4
DNA: TGTGCCAGCAGTTTAGGGACTAGCGGAGAGCAGTACTTC
CDR3: CASSLGTSGEQYF